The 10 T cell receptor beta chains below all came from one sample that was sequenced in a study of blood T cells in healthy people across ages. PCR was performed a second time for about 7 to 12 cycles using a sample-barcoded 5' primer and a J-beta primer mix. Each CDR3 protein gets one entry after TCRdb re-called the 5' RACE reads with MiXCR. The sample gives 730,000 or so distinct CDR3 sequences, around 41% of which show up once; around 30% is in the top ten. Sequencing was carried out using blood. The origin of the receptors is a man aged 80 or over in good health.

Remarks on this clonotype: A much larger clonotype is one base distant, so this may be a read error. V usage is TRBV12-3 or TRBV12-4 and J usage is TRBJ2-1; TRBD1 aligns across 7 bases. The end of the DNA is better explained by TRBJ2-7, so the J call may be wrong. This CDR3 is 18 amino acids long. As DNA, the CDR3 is TGTGCCAGCAGTTTAGTATCGAGAGGGACAGACAGATACAATGAGCAGTACTTC. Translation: CASSLVSRGTDRYNEQYF.

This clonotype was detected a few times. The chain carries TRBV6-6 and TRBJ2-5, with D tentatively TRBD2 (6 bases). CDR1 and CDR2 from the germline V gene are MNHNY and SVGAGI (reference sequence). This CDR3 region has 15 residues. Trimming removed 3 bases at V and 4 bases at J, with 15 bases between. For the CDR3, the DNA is TGTGCCAGCAGTTATGGAGGGGACGGGTCAGAGACCCAGTACTTC. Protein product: CASSYGGDGSETQYF.

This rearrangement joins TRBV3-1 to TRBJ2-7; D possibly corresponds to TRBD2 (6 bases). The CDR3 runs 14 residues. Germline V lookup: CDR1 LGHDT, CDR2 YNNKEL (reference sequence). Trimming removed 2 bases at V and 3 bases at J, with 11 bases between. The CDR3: CASSQKGLGYEQYF. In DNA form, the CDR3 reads TGTGCCAGCAGCCAAAAGGGACTTGGCTACGAGCAGTACTTC.

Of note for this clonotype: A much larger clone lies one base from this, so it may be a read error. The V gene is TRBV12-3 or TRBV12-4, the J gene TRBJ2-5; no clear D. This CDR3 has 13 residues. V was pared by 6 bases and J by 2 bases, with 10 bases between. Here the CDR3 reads CASRFRRQETQYF. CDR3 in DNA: TGTGCCAGCAGGTTTCGGCGTCAAGAGACCCAGTACTTC.

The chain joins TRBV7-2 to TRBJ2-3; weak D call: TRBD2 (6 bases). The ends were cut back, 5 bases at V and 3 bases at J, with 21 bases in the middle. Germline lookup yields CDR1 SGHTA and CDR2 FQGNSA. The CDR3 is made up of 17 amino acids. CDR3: CASSPLLSSGSTDTQYF. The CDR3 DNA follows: TGTGCCAGCAGCCCCCTGCTTTCAAGCGGGTCAACAGATACGCAGTATTTT. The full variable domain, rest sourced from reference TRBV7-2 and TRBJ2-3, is GAGVSQSPSNKVTEKGKDVELRCDPISGHTALYWYRQSLGQGLEFLIYFQGNSAPDKSGLPSDRFSAERTGGSVSTLTIQRTQQEDSAVYLCASSPLLSSGSTDTQYFGPGTRLTVL.

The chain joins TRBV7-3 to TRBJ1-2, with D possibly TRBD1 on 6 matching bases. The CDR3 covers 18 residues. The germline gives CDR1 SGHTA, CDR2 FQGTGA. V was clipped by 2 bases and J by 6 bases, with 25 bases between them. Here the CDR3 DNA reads TGTGCCAGCAGCTTATCGACTGTGACAGGAAGCGAGAGGGATGGCTACACCTTC. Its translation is CASSLSTVTGSERDGYTF.

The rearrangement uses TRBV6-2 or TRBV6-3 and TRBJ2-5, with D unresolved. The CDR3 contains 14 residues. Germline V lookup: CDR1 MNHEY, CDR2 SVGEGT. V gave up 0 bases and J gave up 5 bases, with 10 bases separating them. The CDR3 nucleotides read TGTGCCAGCAGTTACTCGAAGGATCGGGAGACCCAGTACTTC. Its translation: CASSYSKDRETQYF.

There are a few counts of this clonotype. This CDR3 reads CASTVAGGIGYGYTF. For the CDR3, the DNA is TGCGCCAGCACCGTCGCGGGCGGGATCGGGTATGGCTACACCTTC. V is TRBV5-1 and J is TRBJ1-2; D unresolved. Germline values: CDR1 SGHRS, CDR2 YFSETQ. V lost 6 bases and J lost 5, with 20 bases in between. This CDR3 comprises 15 residues.

The CDR3 sequence: CASSLMAGMQTQYF. CDR3 DNA sequence: TGTGCCAGCAGTTTAATGGCGGGAATGCAGACCCAGTACTTC. The chain uses TRBV12-3 or TRBV12-4 and TRBJ2-5; weak D call: TRBD2 (6 bases). With 2 bases removed from V and 6 bases from J, the gap between germline ends came to 13 bases. This CDR3 is built from 14 residues.

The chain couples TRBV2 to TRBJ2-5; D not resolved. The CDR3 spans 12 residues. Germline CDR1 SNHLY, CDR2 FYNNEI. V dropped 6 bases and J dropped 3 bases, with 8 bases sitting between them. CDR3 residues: CASSAHKETQYF. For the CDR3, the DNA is TGTGCCAGCAGCGCACATAAAGAGACCCAGTACTTC.